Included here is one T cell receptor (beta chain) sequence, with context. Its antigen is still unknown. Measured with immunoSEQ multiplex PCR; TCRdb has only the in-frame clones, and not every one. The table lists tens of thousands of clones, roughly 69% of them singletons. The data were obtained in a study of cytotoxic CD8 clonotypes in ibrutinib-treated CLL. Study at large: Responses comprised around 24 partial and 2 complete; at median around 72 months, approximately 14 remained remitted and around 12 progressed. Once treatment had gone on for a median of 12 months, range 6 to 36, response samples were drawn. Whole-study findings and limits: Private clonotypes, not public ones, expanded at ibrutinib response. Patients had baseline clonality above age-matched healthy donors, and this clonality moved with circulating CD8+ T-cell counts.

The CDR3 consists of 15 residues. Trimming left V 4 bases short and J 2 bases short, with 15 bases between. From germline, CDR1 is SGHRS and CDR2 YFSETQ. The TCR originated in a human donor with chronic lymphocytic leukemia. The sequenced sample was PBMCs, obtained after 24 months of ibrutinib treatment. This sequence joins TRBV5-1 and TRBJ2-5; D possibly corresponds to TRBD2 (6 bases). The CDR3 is CASSRVGGEQETQYF. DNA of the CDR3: TGCGCCAGCAGCCGGGTGGGCGGGGAACAAGAGACCCAGTACTTC.